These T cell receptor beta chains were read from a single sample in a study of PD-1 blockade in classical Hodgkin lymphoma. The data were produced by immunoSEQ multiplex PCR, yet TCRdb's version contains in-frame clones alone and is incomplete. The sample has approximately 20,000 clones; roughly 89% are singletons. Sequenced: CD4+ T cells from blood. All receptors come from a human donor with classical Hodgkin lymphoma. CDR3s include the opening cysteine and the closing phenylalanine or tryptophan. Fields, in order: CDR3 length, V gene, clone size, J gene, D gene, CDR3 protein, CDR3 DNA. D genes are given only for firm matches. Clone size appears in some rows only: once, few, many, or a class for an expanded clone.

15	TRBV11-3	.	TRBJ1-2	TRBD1	CASSPQGTGGFGYTF	TGTGCCAGCAGCCCCCAGGGGACAGGGGGATTTGGCTACACCTTC
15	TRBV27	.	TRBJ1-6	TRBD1	CASSLLTGVGSPLHF	TGTGCCAGCAGTTTATTAACAGGGGTTGGTTCACCCCTCCACTTT
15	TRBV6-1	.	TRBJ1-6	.	CASSSVGGSDSPLHF	TGTGCCAGCAGTTCGGTAGGAGGTTCTGATTCACCCCTCCACTTT
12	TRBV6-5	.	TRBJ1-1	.	CASSTGRTEAFF	TGTGCCAGCAGTACAGGGAGGACTGAAGCTTTCTTT
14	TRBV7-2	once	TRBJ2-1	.	CASSLAGGVNEQFF	TGTGCCAGCAGCTTAGCTGGAGGGGTCAATGAGCAGTTCTTC
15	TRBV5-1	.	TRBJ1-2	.	CASSYGGISDYGYTF	TGCGCCAGCAGCTATGGTGGTATTAGTGACTATGGCTACACCTTC
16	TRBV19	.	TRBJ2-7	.	CASSIEEGAGTYEQYF	TGTGCCAGTAGTATAGAAGAGGGTGCGGGTACCTACGAGCAGTACTTC
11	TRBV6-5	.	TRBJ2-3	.	CASIDSDTQYF	TGTGCCAGCATCGACAGCGATACGCAGTATTTT
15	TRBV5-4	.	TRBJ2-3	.	CASSSGDRGTDTQYF	TGTGCCAGCAGCTCGGGGGACAGAGGCACAGATACGCAGTATTTT
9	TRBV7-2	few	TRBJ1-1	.	CASSSEAFF	TGTGCCAGCAGCTCCGAAGCTTTCTTT
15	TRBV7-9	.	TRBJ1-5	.	CASSLKGGADQPQHF	TGTGCCAGCAGCTTAAAGGGGGGCGCCGATCAGCCCCAGCATTTT
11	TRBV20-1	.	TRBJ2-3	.	CSARVTDTQYF	TGCAGTGCTAGGGTCACAGATACGCAGTATTTT
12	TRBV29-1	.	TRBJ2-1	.	CSVEALYNEQFF	TGCAGCGTTGAAGCCCTTTACAATGAGCAGTTCTTC
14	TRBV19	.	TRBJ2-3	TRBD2	CASSATSGRHTQYF	TGTGCCAGTAGTGCGACTAGCGGGAGACATACGCAGTATTTT
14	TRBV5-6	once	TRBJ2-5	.	CASQPRPFSETQYF	TGTGCCAGCCAGCCGAGACCATTTAGCGAGACCCAGTACTTC
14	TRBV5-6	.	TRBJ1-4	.	CASSLPGRNEKLFF	TGTGCCAGCAGCTTGCCCGGGCGGAATGAAAAACTGTTTTTT
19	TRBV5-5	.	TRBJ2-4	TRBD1	CASSLATGTGGLAKNIQYF	TGTGCCAGCAGCTTGGCCACCGGGACAGGGGGTTTAGCCAAAAACATTCAGTACTTC
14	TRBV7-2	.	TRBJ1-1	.	CASSFQGADTEAFF	TGTGCCAGCAGCTTTCAAGGGGCGGACACTGAAGCTTTCTTT
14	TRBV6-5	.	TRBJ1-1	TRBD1	CASSARGPGTEAFF	TGTGCCAGCAGTGCTAGGGGGCCGGGCACTGAAGCTTTCTTT
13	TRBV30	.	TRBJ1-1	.	CAWDDGRNTEAFF	TGTGCCTGGGATGACGGGCGGAACACTGAAGCTTTCTTT
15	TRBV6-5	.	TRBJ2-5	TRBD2	CASSFASGNLGTQYF	TGTGCCAGCAGTTTTGCTAGCGGGAACCTTGGGACCCAGTACTTC
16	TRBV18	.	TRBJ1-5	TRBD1	CASSPERTGGNQPQHF	TGTGCCAGCTCACCCGAAAGGACAGGGGGAAATCAGCCCCAGCATTTT
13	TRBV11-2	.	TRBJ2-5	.	CASSSTVLETQYF	TGTGCCAGCAGTTCTACAGTATTAGAGACCCAGTACTTC
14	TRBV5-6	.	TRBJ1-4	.	CASSLRPYNEKLFF	TGTGCCAGCAGCTTGCGGCCCTATAATGAAAAACTGTTTTTT
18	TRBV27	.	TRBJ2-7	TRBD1	CASSITGGPGQGVDEQYF	TGTGCCAGCAGTATCACCGGCGGCCCCGGACAGGGGGTCGACGAGCAGTACTTC
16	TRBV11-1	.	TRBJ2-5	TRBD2	CASSPPLAGGLETQYF	TGTGCCAGCAGCCCACCACTAGCGGGGGGGCTTGAGACCCAGTACTTC
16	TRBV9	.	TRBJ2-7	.	CASSLIAGPWGSEQYF	TGTGCCAGCAGCCTGATCGCGGGGCCATGGGGCTCCGAGCAGTACTTC
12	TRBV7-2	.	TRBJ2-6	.	CASGRGANVLTF	TGTGCCAGCGGCAGAGGGGCCAACGTCCTGACTTTC
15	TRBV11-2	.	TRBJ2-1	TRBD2	CASSLGTSGRSEQFF	TGTGCCAGCAGCTTGGGGACTAGCGGGAGGTCTGAGCAGTTCTTC
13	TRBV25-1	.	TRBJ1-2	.	CASSVSRFYGYTF	TGTGCCAGCAGTGTGAGCAGATTCTATGGCTACACCTTC
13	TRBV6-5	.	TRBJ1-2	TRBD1	CASSYTGGEGFTF	TGTGCCAGCAGTTACACAGGGGGGGAGGGCTTCACCTTC
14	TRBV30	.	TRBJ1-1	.	CAWTAKGYNTEAFF	TGTGCCTGGACTGCTAAGGGTTACAACACTGAAGCTTTCTTT
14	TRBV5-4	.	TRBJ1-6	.	CASSGGFANSPLHF	TGTGCCAGCAGCGGGGGTTTTGCCAATTCACCCCTCCACTTT
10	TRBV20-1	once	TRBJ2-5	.	CSASWETQYF	TGCAGTGCTAGCTGGGAGACCCAGTACTTC
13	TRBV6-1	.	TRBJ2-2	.	CASGGAHTGELFF	TGTGCCAGCGGGGGGGCCCACACCGGGGAGCTGTTTTTT
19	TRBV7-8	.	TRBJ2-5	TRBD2	CASSLAQLAGGKYQETQYF	TGTGCCAGCAGCTTAGCGCAACTAGCGGGGGGAAAGTACCAAGAGACCCAGTACTTC
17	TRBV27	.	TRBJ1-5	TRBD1	CASSPPRTGVSNQPQHF	TGTGCCAGCAGTCCCCCCCGGACAGGGGTTAGCAATCAGCCCCAGCATTTT
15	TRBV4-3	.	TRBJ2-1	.	CASSPDWSSYNEQFF	TGCGCCAGCAGCCCCGACTGGTCCTCCTACAATGAGCAGTTCTTC
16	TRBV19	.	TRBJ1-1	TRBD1	CASSSDRGLMNTEAFF	TGTGCCAGTAGCAGCGACAGGGGGTTGATGAACACTGAAGCTTTCTTT
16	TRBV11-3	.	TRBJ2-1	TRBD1	CASSPRQGVPYNEQFF	TGTGCCAGCAGCCCCCGCCAGGGGGTTCCCTACAATGAGCAGTTCTTC
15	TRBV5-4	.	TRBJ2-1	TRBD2	CASSSAGLGPNEQFF	TGTGCCAGCAGCTCGGCGGGACTAGGCCCCAATGAGCAGTTCTTC
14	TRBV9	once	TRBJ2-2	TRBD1	CASSPETGTGELFF	TGTGCCAGCAGCCCAGAGACAGGGACCGGGGAGCTGTTTTTT
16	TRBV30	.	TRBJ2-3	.	CAWSVRGQSTADTQYF	TGTGCCTGGAGTGTTCGTGGGCAATCGACCGCAGATACGCAGTATTTT
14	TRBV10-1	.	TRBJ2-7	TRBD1	CASSPGTGPYEQYF	TGCGCCAGCAGCCCCGGGACAGGGCCCTACGAGCAGTACTTC
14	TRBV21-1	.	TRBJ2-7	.	CASTSTFMVYEQYF	TGTGCCAGCACTTCCACTTTCATGGTCTACGAGCAGTACTTC
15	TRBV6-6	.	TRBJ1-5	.	CASIKTPLSNQPQHF	TGTGCCAGCATCAAGACACCACTTAGCAATCAGCCCCAGCATTTT